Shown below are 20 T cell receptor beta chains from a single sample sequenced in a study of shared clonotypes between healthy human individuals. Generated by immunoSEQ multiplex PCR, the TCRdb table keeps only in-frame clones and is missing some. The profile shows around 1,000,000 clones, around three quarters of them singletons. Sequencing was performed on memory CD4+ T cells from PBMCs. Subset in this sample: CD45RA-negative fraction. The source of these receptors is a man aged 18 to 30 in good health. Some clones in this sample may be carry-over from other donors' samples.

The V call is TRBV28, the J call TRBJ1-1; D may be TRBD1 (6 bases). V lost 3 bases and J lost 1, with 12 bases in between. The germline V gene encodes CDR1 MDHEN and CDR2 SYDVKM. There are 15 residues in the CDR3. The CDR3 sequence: CASSFRGAWNTEAFF. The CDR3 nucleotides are TGTGCCAGCAGTTTCCGGGGGGCCTGGAACACTGAAGCTTTCTTT.

The DNA of the CDR3 is TGTGCCAGCAGTGATCGACAGGGTTTTAGAAACACCATATATTTT. Translated: CASSDRQGFRNTIYF. The chain uses TRBV6-1 and TRBJ1-3; 7 bases match TRBD1. Trimming removed 3 bases from V and 5 bases from J; junction bases left unmatched: 7. This CDR3 spans 15 amino acids. Germline loops: CDR1 MNHNS, CDR2 SASEGT.

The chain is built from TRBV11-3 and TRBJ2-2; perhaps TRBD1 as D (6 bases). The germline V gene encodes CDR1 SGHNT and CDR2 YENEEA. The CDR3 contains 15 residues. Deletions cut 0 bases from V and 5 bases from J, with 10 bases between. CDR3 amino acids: CASSLDERGTGELFF. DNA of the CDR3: TGTGCCAGCAGCTTAGACGAAAGGGGGACCGGGGAGCTGTTTTTT.

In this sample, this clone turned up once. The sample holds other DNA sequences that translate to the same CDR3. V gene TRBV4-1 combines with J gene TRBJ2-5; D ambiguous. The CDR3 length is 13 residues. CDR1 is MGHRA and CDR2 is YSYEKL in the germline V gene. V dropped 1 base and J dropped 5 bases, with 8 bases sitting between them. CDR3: CASSQGLLETQYF. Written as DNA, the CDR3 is TGCGCCAGCAGCCAAGGCTTACTGGAGACCCAGTACTTC.

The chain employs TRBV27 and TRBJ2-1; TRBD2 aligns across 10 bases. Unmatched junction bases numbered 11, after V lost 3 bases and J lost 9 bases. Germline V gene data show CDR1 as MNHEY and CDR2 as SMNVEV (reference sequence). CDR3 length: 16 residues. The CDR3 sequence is CASSFHLLAGVGEQFF. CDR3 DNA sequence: TGTGCCAGCAGTTTTCACCTCCTAGCGGGAGTTGGTGAGCAGTTCTTC.

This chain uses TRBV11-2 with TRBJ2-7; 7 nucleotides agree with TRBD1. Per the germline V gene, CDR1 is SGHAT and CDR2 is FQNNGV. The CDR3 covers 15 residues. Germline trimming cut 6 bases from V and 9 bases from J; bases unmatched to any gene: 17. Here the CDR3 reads CASSHEGASNLPQYF. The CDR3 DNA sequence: TGTGCCAGCAGTCATGAGGGGGCATCGAACTTACCGCAGTACTTC.

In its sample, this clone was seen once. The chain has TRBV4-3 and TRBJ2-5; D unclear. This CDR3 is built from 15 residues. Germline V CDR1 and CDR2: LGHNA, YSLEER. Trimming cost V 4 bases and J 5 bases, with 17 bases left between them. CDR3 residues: CASSLVRDLGETQYF. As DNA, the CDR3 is TGCGCCAGCAGCCTCGTTAGGGATTTGGGGGAGACCCAGTACTTC.

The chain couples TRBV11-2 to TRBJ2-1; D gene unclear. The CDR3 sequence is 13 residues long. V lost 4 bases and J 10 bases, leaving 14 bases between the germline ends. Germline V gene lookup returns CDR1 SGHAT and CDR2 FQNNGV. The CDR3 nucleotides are TGTGCCAGCAGCTCCCTGGCCATGGAGGAGCAGTTCTTC. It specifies CASSSLAMEEQFF.

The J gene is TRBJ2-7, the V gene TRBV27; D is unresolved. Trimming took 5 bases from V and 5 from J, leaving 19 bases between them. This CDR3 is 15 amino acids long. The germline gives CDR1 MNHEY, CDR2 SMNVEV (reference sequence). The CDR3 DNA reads TGTGCCAGCAGTCCCCCGGGCCTCGGTGCGCACGAGCAGTACTTC. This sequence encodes CASSPPGLGAHEQYF.

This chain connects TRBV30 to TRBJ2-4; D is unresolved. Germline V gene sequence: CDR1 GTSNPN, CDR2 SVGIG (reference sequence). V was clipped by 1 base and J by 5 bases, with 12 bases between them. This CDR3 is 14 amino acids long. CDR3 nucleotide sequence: TGTGCCTGGAGTGAAACCGGGCCAGAAAACATTCAGTACTTC. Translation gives CAWSETGPENIQYF.

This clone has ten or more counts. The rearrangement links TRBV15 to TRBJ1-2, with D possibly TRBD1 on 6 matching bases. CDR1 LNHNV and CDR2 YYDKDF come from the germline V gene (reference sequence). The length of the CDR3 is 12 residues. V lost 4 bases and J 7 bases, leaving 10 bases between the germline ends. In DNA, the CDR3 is TGTGCCACCAGCAAGGGGGGTCTTGGCTACACCTTC. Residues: CATSKGGLGYTF.

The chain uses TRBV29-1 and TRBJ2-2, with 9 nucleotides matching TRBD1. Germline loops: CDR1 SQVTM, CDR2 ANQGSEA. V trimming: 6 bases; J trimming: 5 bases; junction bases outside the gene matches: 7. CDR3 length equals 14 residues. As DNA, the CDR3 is TGCAGCGTGGCCACGGGACAGGGTACCGGGGAGCTGTTTTTT. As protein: CSVATGQGTGELFF.

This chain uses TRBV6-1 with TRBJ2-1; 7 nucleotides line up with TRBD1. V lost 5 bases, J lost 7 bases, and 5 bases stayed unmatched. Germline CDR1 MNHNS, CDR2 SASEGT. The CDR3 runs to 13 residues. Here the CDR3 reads CASSSTGKNEQFF. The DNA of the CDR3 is TGTGCCAGCAGTTCGACAGGGAAAAATGAGCAGTTCTTC.

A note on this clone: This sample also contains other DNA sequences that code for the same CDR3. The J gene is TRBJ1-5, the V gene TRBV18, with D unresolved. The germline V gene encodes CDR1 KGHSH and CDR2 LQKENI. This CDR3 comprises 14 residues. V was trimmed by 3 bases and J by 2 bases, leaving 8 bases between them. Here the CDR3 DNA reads TGTGCCAGCTCACCGGGTGGCGGCAATCAGCCCCAGCATTTT. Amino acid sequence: CASSPGGGNQPQHF.

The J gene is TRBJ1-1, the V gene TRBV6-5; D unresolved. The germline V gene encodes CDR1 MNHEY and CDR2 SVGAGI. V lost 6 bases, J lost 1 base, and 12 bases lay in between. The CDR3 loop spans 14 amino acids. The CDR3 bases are TGTGCCAGCAGAGCTCAATACAGGAACACTGAAGCTTTCTTT. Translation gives CASRAQYRNTEAFF.

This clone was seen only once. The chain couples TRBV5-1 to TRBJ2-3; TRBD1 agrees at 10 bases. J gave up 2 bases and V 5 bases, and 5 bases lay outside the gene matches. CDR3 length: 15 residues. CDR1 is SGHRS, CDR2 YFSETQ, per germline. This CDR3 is CASRATGGDTDTQYF. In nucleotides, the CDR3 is TGCGCCAGCAGGGCGACAGGGGGCGACACAGATACGCAGTATTTT.

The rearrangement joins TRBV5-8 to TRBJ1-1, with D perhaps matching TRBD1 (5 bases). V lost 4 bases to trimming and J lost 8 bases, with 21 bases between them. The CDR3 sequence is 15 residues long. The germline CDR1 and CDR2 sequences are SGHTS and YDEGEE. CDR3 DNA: TGTGCCAGCAGCGCCGGGACTGCAAGAGGACTCGAAGCTTTCTTT. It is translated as CASSAGTARGLEAFF.

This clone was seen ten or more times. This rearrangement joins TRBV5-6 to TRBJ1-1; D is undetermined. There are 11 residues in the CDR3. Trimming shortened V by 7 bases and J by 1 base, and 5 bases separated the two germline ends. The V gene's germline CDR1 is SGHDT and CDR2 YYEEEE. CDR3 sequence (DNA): TGTGCCAGCCGACGGAACACTGAAGCTTTCTTT. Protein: CASRRNTEAFF.

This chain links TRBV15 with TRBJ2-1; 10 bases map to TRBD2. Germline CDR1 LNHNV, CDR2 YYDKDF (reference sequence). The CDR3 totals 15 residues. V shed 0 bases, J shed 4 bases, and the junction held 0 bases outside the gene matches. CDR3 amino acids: CATSRELAGYNEQFF. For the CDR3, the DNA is TGTGCCACCAGCAGAGAACTAGCGGGGTACAATGAGCAGTTCTTC.

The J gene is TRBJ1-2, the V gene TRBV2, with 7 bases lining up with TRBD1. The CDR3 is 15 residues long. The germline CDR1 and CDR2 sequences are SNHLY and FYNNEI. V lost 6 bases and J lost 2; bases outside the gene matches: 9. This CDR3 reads CASSQDRARNYGYTF. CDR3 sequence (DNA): TGTGCCAGCAGCCAAGACAGGGCCCGAAACTATGGCTACACCTTC. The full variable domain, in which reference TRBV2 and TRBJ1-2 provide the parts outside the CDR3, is EPEVTQTPSHQVTQMGQEVILRCVPISNHLYFYWYRQILGQKVEFLVSFYNNEISEKSEIFDDQFSVERPDGSNFTLKIRSTKLEDSAMYFCASSQDRARNYGYTFGSGTRLTVV.